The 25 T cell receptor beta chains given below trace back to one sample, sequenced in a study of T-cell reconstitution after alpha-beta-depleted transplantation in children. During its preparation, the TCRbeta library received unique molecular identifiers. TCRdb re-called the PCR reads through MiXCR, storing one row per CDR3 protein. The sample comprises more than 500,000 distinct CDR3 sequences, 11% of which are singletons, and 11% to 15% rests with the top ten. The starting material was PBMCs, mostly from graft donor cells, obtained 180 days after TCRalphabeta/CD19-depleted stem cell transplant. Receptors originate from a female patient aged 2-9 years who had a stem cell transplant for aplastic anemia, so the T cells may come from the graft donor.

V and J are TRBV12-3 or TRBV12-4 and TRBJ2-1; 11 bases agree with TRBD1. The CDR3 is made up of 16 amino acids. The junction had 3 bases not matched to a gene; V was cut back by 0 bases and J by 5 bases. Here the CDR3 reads CASSLAAGQGDNEQFF. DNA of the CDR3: TGTGCCAGCAGTTTAGCCGCGGGACAGGGGGACAATGAGCAGTTCTTC.

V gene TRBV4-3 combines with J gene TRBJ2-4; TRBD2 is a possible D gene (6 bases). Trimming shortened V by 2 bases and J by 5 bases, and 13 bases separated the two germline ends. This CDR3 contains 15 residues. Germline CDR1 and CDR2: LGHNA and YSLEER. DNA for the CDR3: TGCGCCAGCAGCCAAATATTCGGACTACAAAACATTCAGTACTTC. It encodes CASSQIFGLQNIQYF.

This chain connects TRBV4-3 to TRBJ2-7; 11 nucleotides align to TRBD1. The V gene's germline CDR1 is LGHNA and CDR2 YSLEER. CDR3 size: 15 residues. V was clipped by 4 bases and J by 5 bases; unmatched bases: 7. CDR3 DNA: TGCGCCAGCAGCCCCGGGACAGGGGGTCCCCACGAGCAGTACTTC. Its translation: CASSPGTGGPHEQYF.

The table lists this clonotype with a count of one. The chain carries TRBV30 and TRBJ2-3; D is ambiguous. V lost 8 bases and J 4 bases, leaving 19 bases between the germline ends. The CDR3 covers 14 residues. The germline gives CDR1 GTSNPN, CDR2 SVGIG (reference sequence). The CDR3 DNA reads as TGTGCCGGGAATCGACGCGACTGGGCAGATACGCAGTATTTT. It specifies CAGNRRDWADTQYF.

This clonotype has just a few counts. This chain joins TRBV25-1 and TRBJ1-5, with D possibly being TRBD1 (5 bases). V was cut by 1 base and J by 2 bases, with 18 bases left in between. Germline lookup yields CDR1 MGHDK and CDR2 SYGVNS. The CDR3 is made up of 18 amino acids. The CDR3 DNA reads TGTGCCAGCAGTGAATTGAGGATTGGGGCAGGGCGCAATCAGCCCCAGCATTTT. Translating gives CASSELRIGAGRNQPQHF. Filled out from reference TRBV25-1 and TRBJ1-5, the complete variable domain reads EADIYQTPRYLVIGTGKKITLECSQTMGHDKMYWYQQDPGMELHLIHYSYGVNSTEKGDLSSESTVSRIRTEHFPLTLESARPSHTSQYLCASSELRIGAGRNQPQHFGDGTRLSIL.

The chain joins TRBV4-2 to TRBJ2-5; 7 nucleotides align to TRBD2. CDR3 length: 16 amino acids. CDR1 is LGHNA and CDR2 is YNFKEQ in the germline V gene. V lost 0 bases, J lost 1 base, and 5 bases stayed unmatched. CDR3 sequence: CASSQDGLAAQETQYF. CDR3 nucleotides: TGTGCCAGCAGCCAAGACGGGCTAGCGGCCCAAGAGACCCAGTACTTC.

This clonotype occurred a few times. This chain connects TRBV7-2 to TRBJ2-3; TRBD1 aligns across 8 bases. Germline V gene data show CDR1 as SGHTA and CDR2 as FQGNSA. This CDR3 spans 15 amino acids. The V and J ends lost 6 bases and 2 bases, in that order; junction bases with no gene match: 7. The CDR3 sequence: CASRPGGLHTDTQYF. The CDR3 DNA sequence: TGTGCCAGCAGACCAGGGGGCCTACACACAGATACGCAGTATTTT. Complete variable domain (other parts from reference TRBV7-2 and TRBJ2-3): GAGVSQSPSNKVTEKGKDVELRCDPISGHTALYWYRQSLGQGLEFLIYFQGNSAPDKSGLPSDRFSAERTGGSVSTLTIQRTQQEDSAVYLCASRPGGLHTDTQYFGPGTRLTVL.

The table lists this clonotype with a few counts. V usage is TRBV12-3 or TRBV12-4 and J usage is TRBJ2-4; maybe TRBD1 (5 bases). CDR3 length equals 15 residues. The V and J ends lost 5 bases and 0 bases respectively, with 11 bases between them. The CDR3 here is CASSTRVLAKNIQYF. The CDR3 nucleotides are TGTGCCAGCAGTACCAGGGTCTTAGCCAAAAACATTCAGTACTTC.

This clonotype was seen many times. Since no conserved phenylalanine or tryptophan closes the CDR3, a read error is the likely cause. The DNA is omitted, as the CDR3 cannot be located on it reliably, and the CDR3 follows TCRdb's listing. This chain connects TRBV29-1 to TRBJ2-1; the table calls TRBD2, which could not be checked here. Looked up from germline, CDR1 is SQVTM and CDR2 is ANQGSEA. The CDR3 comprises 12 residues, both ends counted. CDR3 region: CSVDLGLAGDLL.

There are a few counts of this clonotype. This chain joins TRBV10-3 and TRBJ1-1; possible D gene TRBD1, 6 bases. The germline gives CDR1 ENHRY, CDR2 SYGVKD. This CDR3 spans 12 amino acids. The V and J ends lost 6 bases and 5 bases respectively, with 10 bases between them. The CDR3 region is CAISVQGTEAFF. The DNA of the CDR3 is TGTGCCATCAGCGTACAGGGAACTGAAGCTTTCTTT.

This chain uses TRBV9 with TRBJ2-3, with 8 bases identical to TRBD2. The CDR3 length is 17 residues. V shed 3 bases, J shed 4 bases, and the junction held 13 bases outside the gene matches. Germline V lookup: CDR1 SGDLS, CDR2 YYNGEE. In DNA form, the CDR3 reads TGTGCCAGCAGCGAAAGGGGCGGCGGGGGGCCTTCAGATACGCAGTATTTT. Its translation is CASSERGGGGPSDTQYF. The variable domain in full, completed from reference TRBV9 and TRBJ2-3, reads DSGVTQTPKHLITATGQRVTLRCSPRSGDLSVYWYQQSLDQGLQFLIQYYNGEERAKGNILERFSAQQFPDLHSELNLSSLELGDSALYFCASSERGGGGPSDTQYFGPGTRLTVL.

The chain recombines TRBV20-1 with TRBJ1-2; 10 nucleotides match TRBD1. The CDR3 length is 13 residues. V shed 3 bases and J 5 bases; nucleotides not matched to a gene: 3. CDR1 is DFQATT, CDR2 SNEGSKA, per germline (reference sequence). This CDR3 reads CSASGTGEYGYTF. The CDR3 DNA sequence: TGCAGTGCTAGTGGGACAGGGGAGTATGGCTACACCTTC.

The CDR3 nucleotides are TGTGCCAGCACCTCTAGAGGGATGGCCTCCTACGAGCAGTACTTC. This gives the protein CASTSRGMASYEQYF. The rearrangement links TRBV6-1 to TRBJ2-7; a possible D gene is TRBD2 (5 bases). The CDR3 runs to 15 residues. The germline gives CDR1 MNHNS, CDR2 SASEGT. The V and J ends lost 7 bases and 0 bases respectively, with 16 bases between them.

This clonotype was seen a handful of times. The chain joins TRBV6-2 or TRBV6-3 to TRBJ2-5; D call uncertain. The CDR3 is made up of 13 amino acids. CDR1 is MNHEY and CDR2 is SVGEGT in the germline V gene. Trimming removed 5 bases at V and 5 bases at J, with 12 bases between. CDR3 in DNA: TGTGCCAGCAGTCAAATCCCGTTGGAGACCCAGTACTTC. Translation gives CASSQIPLETQYF.

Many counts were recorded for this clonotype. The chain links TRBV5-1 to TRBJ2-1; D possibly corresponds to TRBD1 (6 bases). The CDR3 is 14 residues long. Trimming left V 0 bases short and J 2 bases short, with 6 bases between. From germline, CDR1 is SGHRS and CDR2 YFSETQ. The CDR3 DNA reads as TGCGCCAGCAGCTTGGGACAGGCCTACAATGAGCAGTTCTTC. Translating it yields CASSLGQAYNEQFF.

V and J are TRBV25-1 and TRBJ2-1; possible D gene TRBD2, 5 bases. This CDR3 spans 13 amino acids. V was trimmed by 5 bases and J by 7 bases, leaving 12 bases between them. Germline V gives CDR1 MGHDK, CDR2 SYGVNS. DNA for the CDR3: TGTGCCAGCAGTCCCATCGGGGAGAATGAGCAGTTCTTC. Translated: CASSPIGENEQFF. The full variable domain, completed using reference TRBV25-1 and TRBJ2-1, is EADIYQTPRYLVIGTGKKITLECSQTMGHDKMYWYQQDPGMELHLIHYSYGVNSTEKGDLSSESTVSRIRTEHFPLTLESARPSHTSQYLCASSPIGENEQFFGPGTRLTVL.

The CDR3 DNA reads as TGCAGCGCCCAAAACTCGGAGACCCAGTACTTC. Translated: CSAQNSETQYF. V usage is TRBV29-1 and J usage is TRBJ2-5; D unresolved. The CDR3 totals 11 residues. The V and J ends lost 7 bases and 5 bases respectively, with 11 bases between them. Germline V gives CDR1 SQVTM, CDR2 ANQGSEA.

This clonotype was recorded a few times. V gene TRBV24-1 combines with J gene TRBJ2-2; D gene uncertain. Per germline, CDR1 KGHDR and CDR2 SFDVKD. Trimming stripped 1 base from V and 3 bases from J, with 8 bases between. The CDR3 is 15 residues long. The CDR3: CATSDFPDYTGELFF. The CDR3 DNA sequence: TGTGCCACCAGTGATTTTCCCGACTACACCGGGGAGCTGTTTTTT.

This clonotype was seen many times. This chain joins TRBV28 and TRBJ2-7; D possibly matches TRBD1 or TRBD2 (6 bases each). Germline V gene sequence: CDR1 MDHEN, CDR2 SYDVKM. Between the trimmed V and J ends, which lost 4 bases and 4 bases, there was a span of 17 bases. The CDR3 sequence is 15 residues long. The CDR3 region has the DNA TGTGCCAGCAGTTCCCCCTTTAGGGGGGTATACGAGCAGTACGTC. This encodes CASSSPFRGVYEQYV.

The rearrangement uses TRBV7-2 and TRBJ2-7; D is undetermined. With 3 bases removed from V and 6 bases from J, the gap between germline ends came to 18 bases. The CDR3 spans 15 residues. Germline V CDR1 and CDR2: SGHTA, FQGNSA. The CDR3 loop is CASSFGRRVYGEQYF. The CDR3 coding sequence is TGTGCCAGCAGCTTCGGACGTAGGGTGTATGGCGAGCAGTACTTC.

The CDR3 loop is CASSLRPGLAGEAWYEQYF. Here the CDR3 DNA reads TGTGCCAGCAGTTTAAGGCCGGGACTAGCGGGAGAAGCATGGTACGAGCAGTACTTC. The rearrangement uses TRBV12-3 or TRBV12-4 and TRBJ2-7; TRBD2 matches 14 bases. Trimming cost V 2 bases and J 4 bases; bases outside gene matches: 13. CDR3 length equals 19 residues.

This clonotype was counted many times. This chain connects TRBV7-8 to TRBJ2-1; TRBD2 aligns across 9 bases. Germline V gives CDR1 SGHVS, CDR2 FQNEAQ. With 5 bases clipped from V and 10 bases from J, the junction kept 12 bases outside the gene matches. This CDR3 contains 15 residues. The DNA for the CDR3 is TGTGCCAGCAGCCCCCTGATAGCGGGAGTGGAAGAGCAGTTCTTC. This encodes CASSPLIAGVEEQFF.

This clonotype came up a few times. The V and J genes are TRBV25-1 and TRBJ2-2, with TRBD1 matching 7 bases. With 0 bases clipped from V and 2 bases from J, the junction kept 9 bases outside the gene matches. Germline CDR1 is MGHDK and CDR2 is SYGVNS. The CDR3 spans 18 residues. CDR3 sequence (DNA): TGTGCCAGCAGTGAATACCTTACGACAGGGTCCAACACCGGGGAGCTGTTTTTT. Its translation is CASSEYLTTGSNTGELFF. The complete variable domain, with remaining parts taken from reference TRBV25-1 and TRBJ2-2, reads EADIYQTPRYLVIGTGKKITLECSQTMGHDKMYWYQQDPGMELHLIHYSYGVNSTEKGDLSSESTVSRIRTEHFPLTLESARPSHTSQYLCASSEYLTTGSNTGELFFGEGSRLTVL.

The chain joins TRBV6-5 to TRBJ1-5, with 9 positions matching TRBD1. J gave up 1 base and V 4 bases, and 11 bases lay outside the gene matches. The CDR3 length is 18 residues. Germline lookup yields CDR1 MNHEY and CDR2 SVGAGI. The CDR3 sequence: CASSSRDRVITSNQPQHF. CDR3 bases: TGTGCCAGCAGTTCCCGGGACAGGGTAATAACGAGCAATCAGCCCCAGCATTTT.

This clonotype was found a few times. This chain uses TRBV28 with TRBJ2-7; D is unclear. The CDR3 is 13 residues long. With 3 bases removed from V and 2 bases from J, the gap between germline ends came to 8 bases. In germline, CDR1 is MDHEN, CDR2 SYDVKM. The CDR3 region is CASSFYRAYEQYF. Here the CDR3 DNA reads TGTGCCAGCAGTTTCTACAGAGCCTACGAGCAGTACTTC. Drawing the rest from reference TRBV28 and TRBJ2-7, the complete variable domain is DVKVTQSSRYLVKRTGEKVFLECVQDMDHENMFWYRQDPGLGLRLIYFSYDVKMKEKGDIPEGYSVSREKKERFSLILESASTNQTSMYLCASSFYRAYEQYFGPGTRLTVT.